The present T cell receptor (beta chain) was sequenced within a study of T cells in Graves' hyperthyroidism and ophthalmopathy. Researchers amplified the TCR beta CDR3 regions from RNA transcripts. The study used the HTBI primer set for a first-round RT-PCR of the TCR CDR3. TCRdb passed the multiplex PCR reads through MiXCR, listing each CDR3 protein once. The sample has under 450,000 distinct CDR3 sequences, about a sixth seen once; the top ten hold 30% to 35%. The germline V and J ends were trimmed by 4 bases and 0 bases, with 11 bases remaining between them. The V gene's germline CDR1 is SGHRS and CDR2 YFSETQ. This CDR3 has 15 amino acids.

The chain is built from TRBV5-1 and TRBJ1-5, with D perhaps TRBD1 (5 bases). Specimen: blood. The receptor was isolated from a woman aged 30 to 39 with Graves' hyperthyroidism that later progressed to Graves' ophthalmopathy. CDR3 bases: TGCGCCAGCAGCCAACGGGGGGATAGCAATCAGCCCCAGCATTTT. Translating it yields CASSQRGDSNQPQHF.